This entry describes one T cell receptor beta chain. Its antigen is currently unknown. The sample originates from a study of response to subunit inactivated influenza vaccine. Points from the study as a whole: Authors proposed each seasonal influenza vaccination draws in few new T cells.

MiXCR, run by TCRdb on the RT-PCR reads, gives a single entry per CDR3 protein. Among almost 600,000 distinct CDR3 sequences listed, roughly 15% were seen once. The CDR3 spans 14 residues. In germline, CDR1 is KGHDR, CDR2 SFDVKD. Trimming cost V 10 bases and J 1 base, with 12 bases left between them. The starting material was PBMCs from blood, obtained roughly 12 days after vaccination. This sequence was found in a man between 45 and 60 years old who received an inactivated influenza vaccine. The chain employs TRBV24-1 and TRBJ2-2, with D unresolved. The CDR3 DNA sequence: TGTGCCACAGGGCTCGGTGAGAACACCGGGGAGCTGTTTTTT. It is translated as CATGLGENTGELFF.